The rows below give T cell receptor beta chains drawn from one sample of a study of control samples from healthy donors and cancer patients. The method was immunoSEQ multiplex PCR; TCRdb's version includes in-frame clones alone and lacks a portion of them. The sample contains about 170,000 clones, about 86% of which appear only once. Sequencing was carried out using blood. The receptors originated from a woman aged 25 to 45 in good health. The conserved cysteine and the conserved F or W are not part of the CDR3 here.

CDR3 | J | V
ASSLGGGPNNEQF | TRBJ2-1 | TRBV5-1
ATSDPTSGEETQY | TRBJ2-5 | TRBV24-1
ASSPLRTSGISGELF | TRBJ2-2 | TRBV7-9
ASSLGGAGEQF | TRBJ2-1 | TRBV5-4
ASSYSTGREQF | TRBJ2-1 | TRBV6-5
ASSYSSTSYEQY | TRBJ2-7 | TRBV6-2/TRBV6-3
ASSIWEAQETQY | TRBJ2-5 | TRBV19
ASSPGGEGPQY | TRBJ2-5 | TRBV11-1
ASRTGQGSNYGYT | TRBJ1-2 | TRBV19
ASSLSATGAYNEQF | TRBJ2-1 | TRBV28
ASSDAAGITDTQY | TRBJ2-3 | TRBV5-1
ASSRPGAGQPQH | TRBJ1-5 | TRBV14
ASSESRGYGYT | TRBJ1-2 | TRBV10-2
ASSLPGPYEQY | TRBJ2-7 | TRBV7-8
SVALDAWGGYT | TRBJ1-2 | TRBV29-1
ASSLSQGSRTDTQY | TRBJ2-3 | TRBV5-6
ASRTSGTGRGEQY | TRBJ2-7 | TRBV28
ASSPGQGSYNEQF | TRBJ2-1 | TRBV7-2
SVLTGNYGYT | TRBJ1-2 | TRBV29-1
ASSTLSPGENYGYT | TRBJ1-2 | TRBV27
ASSINREYNTEAF | TRBJ1-1 | TRBV5-4
ASSENGGETQY | TRBJ2-5 | TRBV6-1
ASSVGWALRGQF | TRBJ2-1 | TRBV9
ASENRDRVGEQY | TRBJ2-7 | TRBV5-6
ASIREVNTGELF | TRBJ2-2 | TRBV2
ASSPRTGPASGYT | TRBJ1-2 | TRBV18
ATSRQEGGEKLF | TRBJ1-4 | TRBV15
ATSRVGGGQNEQF | TRBJ2-1 | TRBV15
ASSLTGLPETQY | TRBJ2-5 | TRBV11-2
ASTRTSGGLEQF | TRBJ2-1 | TRBV3-1/TRBV3-2